The text below deals with one T cell receptor (beta chain). Its antigen is undetermined. This sample is part of a study of cytomegalovirus exposure and HLA in healthy donors. Findings and limits, study-wide: Most observed TCR sequences were rare, whereas some public TCRs were detected in many donors.

The PCR contained 60 Vbeta and 13 Jbeta primers. Sequenced by immunoSEQ multiplex PCR; TCRdb stores in-frame clones only, minus some. The sample contains about 77,000 clones, 78% of which appear only once. The CDR3 contains 14 residues. Germline assignment: CDR1 MNHEY and CDR2 SMNVEV (reference sequence). J gave up 4 bases and V 6 bases, and 7 bases lay outside the gene matches. This chain uses TRBV27 with TRBJ1-2, with TRBD1 identical over 8 bases. Sequenced input: PBMCs. The source of this sequence is a man aged 35-49 years in good health and CMV-seronegative. CDR3 DNA sequence: TGTGCCAGCAGAGGGACAGGCTCTTTCTATGGCTACACCTTC. Translation: CASRGTGSFYGYTF.